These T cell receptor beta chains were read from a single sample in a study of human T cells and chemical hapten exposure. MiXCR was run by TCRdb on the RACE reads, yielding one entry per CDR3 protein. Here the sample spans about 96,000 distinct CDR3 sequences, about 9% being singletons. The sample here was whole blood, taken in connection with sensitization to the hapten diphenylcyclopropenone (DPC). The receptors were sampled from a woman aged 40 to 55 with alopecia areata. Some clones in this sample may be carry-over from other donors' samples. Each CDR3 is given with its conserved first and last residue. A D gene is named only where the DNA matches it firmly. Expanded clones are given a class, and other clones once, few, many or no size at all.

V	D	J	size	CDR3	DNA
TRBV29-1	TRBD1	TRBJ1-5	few	CSVSGQGGQPQHF	TGCAGCGTTTCAGGACAGGGAGGTCAGCCCCAGCATTTT
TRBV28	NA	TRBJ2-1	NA	CASGGGRPRGEQFF	TGTGCCAGCGGGGGCGGGAGACCGAGGGGTGAGCAGTTCTTC
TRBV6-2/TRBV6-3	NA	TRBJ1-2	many	CASSYQAGTEYGYTF	TGTGCCAGCAGTTACCAGGCCGGGACGGAGTATGGCTACACCTTC
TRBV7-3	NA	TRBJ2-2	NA	CASSLDSGTGELFF	TGTGCCAGCAGCTTGGATAGTGGCACCGGGGAGCTGTTTTTT
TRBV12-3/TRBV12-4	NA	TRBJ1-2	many	CASSLLRGGSGYTF	TGTGCCAGCAGTTTATTACGGGGTGGAAGTGGCTACACCTTC
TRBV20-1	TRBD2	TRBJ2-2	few	CSARSLGLGSGELFF	TGCAGTGCTAGATCCTTAGGACTAGGATCCGGGGAGCTGTTTTTT
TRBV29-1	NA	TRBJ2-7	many	CSVKQDSKGEQYF	TGCAGCGTTAAACAGGACAGTAAAGGCGAGCAGTACTTC
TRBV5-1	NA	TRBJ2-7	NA	CASREQGDEQYF	TGCGCCAGCCGCGAACAGGGCGACGAGCAGTACTTC
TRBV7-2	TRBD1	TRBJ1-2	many	CASSSDRAANYGYTF	TGTGCCAGCAGCTCCGACAGGGCTGCTAACTATGGCTACACCTTC
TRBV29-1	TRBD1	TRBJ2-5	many	CSVWDREETQYF	TGCAGCGTTTGGGACAGGGAAGAGACCCAGTACTTC
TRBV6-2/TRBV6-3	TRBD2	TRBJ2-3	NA	CASSYSTSGRPSNTDTQFF	TGTGCCAGCAGTTACTCGACTAGCGGGAGGCCCTCTAACACAGATACGCAGTTTTTT
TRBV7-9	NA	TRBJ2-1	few	CASSLEGISGREQFF	TGTGCCAGCAGCTTAGAAGGGATTTCGGGGCGTGAGCAGTTCTTC
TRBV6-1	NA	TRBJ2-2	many	CASSERSVGGELFF	TGTGCCAGCAGTGAAAGAAGTGTCGGCGGGGAGCTGTTTTTT
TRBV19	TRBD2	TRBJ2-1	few	CASSMGAGGVGNEQFF	TGTGCCAGTAGTATGGGAGCGGGAGGGGTTGGCAATGAGCAGTTCTTC
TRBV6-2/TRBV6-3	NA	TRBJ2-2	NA	CASRMYTGELFF	TGTGCCAGCAGGATGTACACCGGGGAGCTGTTTTTT
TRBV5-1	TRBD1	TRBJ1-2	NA	CASSLATGVDGYTF	TGCGCCAGCAGCTTGGCCACAGGGGTTGATGGCTACACCTTC
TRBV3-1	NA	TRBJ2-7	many	CASSQGGLLRDEQYF	TGTGCCAGCAGCCAGGGGGGACTCCTTCGCGACGAGCAGTACTTC
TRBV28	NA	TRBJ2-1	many	CASGRESPYNEQFF	TGTGCCAGCGGTAGGGAAAGTCCCTACAATGAGCAGTTCTTC
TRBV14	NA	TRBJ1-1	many	CASSQLRMGNTEAFF	TGTGCCAGCAGCCAGTTGCGTATGGGCAACACTGAAGCTTTCTTT
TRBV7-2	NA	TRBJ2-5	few	CASSQKGAQYF	TGTGCCAGCAGCCAGAAGGGGGCCCAGTACTTC
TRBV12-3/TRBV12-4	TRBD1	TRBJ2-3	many	CASSLGTGGSTDTQYF	TGTGCCAGCAGTCTAGGGACAGGGGGATCGACAGATACGCAGTATTTT
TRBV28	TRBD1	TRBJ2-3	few	CASSSAGTGGTDTQYF	TGTGCCAGCAGTTCTGCCGGGACAGGGGGCACAGATACGCAGTATTTT
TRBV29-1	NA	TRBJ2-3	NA	CSVMRTDTQYF	TGCAGCGTTATGAGGACAGATACGCAGTATTTT
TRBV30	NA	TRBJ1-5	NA	CAWSGLSGLGNQPQHF	TGTGCCTGGAGTGGATTAAGCGGATTAGGCAATCAGCCCCAGCATTTT